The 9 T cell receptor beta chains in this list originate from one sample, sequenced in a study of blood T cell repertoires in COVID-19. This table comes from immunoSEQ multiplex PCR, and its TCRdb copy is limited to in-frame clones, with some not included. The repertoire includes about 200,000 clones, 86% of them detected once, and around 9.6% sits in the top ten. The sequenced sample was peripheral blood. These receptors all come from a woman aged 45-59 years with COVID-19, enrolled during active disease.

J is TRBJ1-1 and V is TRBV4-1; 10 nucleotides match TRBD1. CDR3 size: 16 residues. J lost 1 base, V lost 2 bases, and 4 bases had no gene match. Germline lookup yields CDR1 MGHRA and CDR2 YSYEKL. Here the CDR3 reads CASSQSGQGGNTEAFF. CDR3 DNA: TGCGCCAGCAGCCAAAGCGGACAGGGGGGGAACACTGAAGCTTTCTTT.

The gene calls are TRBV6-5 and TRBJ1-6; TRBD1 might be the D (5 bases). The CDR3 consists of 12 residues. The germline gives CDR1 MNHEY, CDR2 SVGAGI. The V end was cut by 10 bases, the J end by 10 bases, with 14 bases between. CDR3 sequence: CATRAGVSPLHF. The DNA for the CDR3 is TGTGCCACCCGGGCGGGGGTATCACCCCTCCACTTT.

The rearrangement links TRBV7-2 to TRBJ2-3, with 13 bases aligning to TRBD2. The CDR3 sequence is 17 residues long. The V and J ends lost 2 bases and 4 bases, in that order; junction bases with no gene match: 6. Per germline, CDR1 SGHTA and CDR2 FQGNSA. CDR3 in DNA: TGTGCCAGCAGCTTAAACCCTGGACTAGCGGGGGCAGATACGCAGTATTTT. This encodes CASSLNPGLAGADTQYF. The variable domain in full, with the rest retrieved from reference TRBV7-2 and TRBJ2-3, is GAGVSQSPSNKVTEKGKDVELRCDPISGHTALYWYRQSLGQGLEFLIYFQGNSAPDKSGLPSDRFSAERTGGSVSTLTIQRTQQEDSAVYLCASSLNPGLAGADTQYFGPGTRLTVL.

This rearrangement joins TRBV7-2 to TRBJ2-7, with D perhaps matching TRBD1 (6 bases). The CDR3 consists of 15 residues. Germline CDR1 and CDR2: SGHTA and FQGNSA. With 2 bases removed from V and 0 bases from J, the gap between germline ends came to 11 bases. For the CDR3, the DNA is TGTGCCAGCAGCTTAACAGGACAGAGCTCCTACGAGCAGTACTTC. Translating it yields CASSLTGQSSYEQYF.

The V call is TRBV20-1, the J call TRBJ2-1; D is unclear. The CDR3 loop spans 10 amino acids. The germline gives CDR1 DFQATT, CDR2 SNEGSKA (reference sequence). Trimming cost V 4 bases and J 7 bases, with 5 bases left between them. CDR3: CSATMNEQFF. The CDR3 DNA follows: TGCAGTGCTACCATGAATGAGCAGTTCTTC.

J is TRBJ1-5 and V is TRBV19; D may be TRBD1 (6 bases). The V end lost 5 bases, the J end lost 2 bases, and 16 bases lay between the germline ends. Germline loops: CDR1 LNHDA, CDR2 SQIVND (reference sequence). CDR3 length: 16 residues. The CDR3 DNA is TGTGCCAGTAGTTTATACCTCGGACAGCGCAATCAGCCCCAGCATTTT. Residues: CASSLYLGQRNQPQHF.

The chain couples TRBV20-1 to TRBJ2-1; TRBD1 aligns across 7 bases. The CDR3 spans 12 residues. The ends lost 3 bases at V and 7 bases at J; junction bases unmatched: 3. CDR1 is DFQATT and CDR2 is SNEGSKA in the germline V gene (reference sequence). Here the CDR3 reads CSASVQGNEQFF. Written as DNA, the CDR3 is TGCAGTGCTAGTGTACAGGGGAATGAGCAGTTCTTC.

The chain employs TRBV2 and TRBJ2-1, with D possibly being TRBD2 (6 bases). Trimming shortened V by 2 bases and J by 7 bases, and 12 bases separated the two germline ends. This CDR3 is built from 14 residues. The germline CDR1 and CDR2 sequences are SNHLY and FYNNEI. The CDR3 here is CASSERIRGNEQFF. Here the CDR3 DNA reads TGTGCCAGCAGTGAAAGGATCCGGGGGAATGAGCAGTTCTTC.

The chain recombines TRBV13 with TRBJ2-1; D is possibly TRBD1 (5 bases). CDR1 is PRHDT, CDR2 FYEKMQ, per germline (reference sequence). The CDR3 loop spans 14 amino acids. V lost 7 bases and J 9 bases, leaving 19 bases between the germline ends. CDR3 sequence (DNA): TGTGCCAGCAACTCCTGGGGCAGGGATAGTGAGCAGTTCTTC. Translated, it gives CASNSWGRDSEQFF. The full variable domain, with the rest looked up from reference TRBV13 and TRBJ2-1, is AAGVIQSPRHLIKEKRETATLKCYPIPRHDTVYWYQQGPGQDPQFLISFYEKMQSDKGSIPDRFSAQQFSDYHSELNMSSLELGDSALYFCASNSWGRDSEQFFGPGTRLTVL.